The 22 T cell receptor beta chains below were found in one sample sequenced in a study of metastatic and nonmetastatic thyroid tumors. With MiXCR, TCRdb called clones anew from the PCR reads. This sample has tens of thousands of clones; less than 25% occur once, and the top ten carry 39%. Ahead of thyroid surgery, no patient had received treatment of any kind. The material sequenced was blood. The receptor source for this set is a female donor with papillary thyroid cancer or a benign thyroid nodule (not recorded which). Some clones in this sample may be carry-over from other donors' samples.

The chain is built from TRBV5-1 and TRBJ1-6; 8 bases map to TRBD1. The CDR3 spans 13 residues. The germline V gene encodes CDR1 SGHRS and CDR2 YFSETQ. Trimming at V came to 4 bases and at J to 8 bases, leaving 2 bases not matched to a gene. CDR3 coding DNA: TGCGCCAGCAGCCCGGGACAGGATTCACCCCTCCACTTT. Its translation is CASSPGQDSPLHF.

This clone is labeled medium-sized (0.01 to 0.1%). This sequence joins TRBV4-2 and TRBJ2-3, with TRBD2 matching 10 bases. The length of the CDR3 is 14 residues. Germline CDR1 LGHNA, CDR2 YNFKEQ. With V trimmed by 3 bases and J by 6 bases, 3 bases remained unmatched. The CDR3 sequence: CASSQDSGRDTQYF. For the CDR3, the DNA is TGTGCCAGCAGCCAGGATAGCGGGAGGGATACGCAGTATTTT.

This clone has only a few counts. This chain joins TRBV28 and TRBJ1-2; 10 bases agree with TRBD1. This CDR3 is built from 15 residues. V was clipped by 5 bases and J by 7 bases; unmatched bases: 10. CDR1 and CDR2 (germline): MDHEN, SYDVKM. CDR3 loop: CASSALGQGVGGYTF. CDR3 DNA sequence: TGTGCCAGCAGTGCCCTCGGACAGGGGGTTGGTGGCTACACCTTC.

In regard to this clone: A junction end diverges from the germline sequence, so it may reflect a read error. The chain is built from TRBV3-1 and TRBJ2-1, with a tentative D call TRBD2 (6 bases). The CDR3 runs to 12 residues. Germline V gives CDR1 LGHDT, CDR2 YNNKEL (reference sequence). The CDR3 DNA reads TGTGCCATCAGCCAAGACGCCGGGGGGCAGTTCTTC. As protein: CAISQDAGGQFF.

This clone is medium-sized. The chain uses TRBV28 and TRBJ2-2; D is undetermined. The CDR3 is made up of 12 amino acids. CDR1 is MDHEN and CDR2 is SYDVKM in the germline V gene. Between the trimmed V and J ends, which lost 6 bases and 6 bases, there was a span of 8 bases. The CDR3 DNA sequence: TGTGCCAGCAGACGACCCGCCGGGGAGCTGTTTTTT. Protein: CASRRPAGELFF.

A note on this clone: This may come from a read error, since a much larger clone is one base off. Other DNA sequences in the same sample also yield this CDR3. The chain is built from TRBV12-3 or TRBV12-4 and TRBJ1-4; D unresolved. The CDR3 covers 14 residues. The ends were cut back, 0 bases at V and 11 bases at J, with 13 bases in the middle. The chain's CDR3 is CASSLAQLTEKLFF. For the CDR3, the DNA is TGTGCCAGCAGTTTAGCCCAGTTAACGGAGAAACTGTTTTTT.

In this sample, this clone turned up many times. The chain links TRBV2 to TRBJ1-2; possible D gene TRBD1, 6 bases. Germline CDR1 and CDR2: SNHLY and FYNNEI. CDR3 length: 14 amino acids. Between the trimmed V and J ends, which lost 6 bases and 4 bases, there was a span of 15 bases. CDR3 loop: CASSSGVGGYGYTF. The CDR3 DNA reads TGTGCCAGCAGCTCAGGGGTTGGCGGCTATGGCTACACCTTC.

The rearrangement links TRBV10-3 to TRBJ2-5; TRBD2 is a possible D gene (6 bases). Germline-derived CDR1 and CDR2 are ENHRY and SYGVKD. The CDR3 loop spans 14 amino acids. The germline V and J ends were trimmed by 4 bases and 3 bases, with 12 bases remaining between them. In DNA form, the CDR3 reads TGTGCCATCAGTGGAGGAGGGGTGAAAGAGACCCAGTACTTC. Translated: CAISGGGVKETQYF.

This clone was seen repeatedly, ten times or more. The CDR3 DNA reads as TGTGCCAGCAGCCAAGAAATACAGGGTCCCTATAGCAATCAGCCCCAGCATTTT. Residues: CASSQEIQGPYSNQPQHF. The J gene is TRBJ1-5, the V gene TRBV4-2; D might be TRBD1 (6 bases). In germline, CDR1 is LGHNA, CDR2 YNFKEQ. This CDR3 is built from 18 residues. Trimming pared 0 bases from V and 0 bases from J, leaving 15 bases between.

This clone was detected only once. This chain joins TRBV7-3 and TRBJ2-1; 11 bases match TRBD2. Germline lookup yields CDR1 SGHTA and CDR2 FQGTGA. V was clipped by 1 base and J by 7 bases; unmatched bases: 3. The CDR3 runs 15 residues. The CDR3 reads CASSLRLAGINEQFF. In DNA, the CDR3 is TGTGCCAGCAGCTTAAGACTAGCGGGGATTAATGAGCAGTTCTTC.

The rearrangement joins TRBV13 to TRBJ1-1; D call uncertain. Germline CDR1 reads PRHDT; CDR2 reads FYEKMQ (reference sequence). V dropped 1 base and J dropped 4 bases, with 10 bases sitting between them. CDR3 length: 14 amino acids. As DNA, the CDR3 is TGTGCCAGCAGCTTAGTATCGGGGAGCACTGAAGCTTTCTTT. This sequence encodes CASSLVSGSTEAFF.

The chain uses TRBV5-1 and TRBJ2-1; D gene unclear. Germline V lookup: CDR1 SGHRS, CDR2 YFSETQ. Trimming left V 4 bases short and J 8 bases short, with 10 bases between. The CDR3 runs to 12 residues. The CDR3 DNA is TGCGCCAGCAGCCCTTTTGGGGATGAGCAGTTCTTC. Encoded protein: CASSPFGDEQFF. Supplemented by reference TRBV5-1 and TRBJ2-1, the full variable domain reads KAGVTQTPRYLIKTRGQQVTLSCSPISGHRSVSWYQQTPGQGLQFLFEYFSETQRNKGNFPGRFSGRQFSNSRSEMNVSTLELGDSALYLCASSPFGDEQFFGPGTRLTVL.

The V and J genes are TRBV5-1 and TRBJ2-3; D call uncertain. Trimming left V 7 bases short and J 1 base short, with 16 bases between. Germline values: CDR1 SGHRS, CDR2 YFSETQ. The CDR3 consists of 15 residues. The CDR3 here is CASVYMSGRTDTQYF. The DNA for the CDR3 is TGCGCCAGCGTTTATATGTCCGGACGCACAGATACGCAGTATTTT.

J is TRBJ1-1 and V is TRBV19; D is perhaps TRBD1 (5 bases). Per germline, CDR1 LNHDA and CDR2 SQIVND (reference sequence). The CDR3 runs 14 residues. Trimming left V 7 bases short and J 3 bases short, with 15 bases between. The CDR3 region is CASKAGWVDTEAFF. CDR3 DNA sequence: TGTGCCAGTAAGGCAGGGTGGGTTGACACTGAAGCTTTCTTT.

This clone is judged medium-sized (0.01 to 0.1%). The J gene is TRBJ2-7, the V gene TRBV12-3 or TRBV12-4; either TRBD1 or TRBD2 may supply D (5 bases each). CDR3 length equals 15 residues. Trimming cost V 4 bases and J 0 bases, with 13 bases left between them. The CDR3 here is CASSSPGRFSYEQYF. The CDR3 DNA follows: TGTGCCAGCAGTTCACCGGGACGGTTCTCCTACGAGCAGTACTTC.

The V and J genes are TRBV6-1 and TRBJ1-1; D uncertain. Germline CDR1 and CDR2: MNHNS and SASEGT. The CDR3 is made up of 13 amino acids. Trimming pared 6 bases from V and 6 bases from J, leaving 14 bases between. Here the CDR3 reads CASRKLKAPEAFF. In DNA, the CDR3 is TGTGCCAGCAGGAAGCTAAAGGCCCCTGAAGCTTTCTTT.

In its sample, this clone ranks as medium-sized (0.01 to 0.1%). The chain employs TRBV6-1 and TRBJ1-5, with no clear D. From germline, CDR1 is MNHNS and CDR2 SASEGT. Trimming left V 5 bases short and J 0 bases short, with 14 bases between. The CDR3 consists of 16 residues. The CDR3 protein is CASSQKGTNSNQPQHF. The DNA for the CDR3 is TGTGCCAGCAGTCAAAAGGGAACCAATAGCAATCAGCCCCAGCATTTT.

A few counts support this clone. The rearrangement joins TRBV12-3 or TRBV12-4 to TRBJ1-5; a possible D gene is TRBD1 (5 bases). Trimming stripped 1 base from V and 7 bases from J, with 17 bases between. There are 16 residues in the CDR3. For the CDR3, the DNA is TGTGCCAGCAGTTTAGAGGGCCAGGGCTTGGGACAGCCCCAGCATTTT. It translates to CASSLEGQGLGQPQHF.

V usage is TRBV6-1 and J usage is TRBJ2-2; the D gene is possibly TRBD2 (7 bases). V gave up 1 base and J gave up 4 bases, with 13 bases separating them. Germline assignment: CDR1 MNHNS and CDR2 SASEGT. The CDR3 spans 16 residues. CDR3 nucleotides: TGTGCCAGCAGTGAAGAGGGGGAGGGTAGCACCGGGGAGCTGTTTTTT. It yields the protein CASSEEGEGSTGELFF.

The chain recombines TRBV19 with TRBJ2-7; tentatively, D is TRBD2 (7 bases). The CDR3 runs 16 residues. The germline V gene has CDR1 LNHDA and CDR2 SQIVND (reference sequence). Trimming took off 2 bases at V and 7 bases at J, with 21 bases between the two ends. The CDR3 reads CASSIRGSSGAGEQYF. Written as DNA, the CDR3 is TGTGCCAGTAGTATAAGGGGGTCTAGCGGAGCGGGGGAGCAGTACTTC.

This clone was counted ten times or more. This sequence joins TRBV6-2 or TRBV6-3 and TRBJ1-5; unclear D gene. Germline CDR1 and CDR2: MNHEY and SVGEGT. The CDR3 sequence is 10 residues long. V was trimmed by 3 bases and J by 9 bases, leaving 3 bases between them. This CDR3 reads CASSYRPQHF. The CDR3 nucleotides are TGTGCCAGCAGTTATCGGCCCCAGCATTTT.

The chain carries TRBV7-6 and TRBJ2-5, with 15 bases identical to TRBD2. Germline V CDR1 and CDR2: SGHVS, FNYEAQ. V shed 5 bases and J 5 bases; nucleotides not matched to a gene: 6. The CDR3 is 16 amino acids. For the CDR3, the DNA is TGTGCCAGCAGCCTGGGACTAGCGGGGGGTCGGGAGACCCAGTACTTC. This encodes CASSLGLAGGRETQYF.